Here is one TCR beta chain with its context. The protocol was immunoSEQ multiplex PCR, while the TCRdb copy is restricted to in-frame clones and leaves out a portion. In the table there are around 1,100,000 clones, roughly 80% of which are singletons. Losses at the gene ends were 0 bases for V and 0 bases for J; bases not matched to a gene: 1. This CDR3 region has 16 residues. Germline V lookup: CDR1 SGHDN, CDR2 FVKESK. These data are taken from a study of shared clonotypes between healthy human individuals. Study-wide background: With ages of 18 to 49, the donors were two women and a few men.

CD4+ cells underwent separation, giving CD45RA+ naive and CD45RA-negative memory subsets. The sample was memory CD4+ T cells from PBMCs. The subset is: CD45RA-negative fraction. The receptor comes from a man aged 18 to 29 in good health. Some clones in this sample may be carry-over from other donors' samples. This sequence joins TRBV14 and TRBJ2-2, with TRBD2 matching over 7 bases. The chain's CDR3 is CASSQDGLANTGELFF. The DNA for the CDR3 is TGTGCCAGCAGCCAAGACGGACTAGCGAACACCGGGGAGCTGTTTTTT.